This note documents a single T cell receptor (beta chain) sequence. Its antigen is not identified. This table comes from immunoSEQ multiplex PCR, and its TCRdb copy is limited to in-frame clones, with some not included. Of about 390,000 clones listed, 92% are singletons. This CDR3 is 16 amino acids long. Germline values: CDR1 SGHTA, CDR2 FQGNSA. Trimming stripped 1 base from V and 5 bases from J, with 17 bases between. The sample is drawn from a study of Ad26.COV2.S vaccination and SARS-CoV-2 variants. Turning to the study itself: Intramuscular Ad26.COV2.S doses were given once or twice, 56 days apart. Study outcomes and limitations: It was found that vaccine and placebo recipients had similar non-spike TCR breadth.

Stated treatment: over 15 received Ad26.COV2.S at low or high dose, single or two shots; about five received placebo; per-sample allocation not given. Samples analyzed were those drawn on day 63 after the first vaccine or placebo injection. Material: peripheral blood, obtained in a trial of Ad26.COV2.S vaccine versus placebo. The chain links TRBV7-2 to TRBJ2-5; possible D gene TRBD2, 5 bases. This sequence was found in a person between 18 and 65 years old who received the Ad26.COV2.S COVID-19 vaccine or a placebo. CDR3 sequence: CASSLGPSQPGETQYF. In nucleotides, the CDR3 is TGTGCCAGCAGCTTAGGCCCCTCCCAGCCGGGGGAGACCCAGTACTTC.